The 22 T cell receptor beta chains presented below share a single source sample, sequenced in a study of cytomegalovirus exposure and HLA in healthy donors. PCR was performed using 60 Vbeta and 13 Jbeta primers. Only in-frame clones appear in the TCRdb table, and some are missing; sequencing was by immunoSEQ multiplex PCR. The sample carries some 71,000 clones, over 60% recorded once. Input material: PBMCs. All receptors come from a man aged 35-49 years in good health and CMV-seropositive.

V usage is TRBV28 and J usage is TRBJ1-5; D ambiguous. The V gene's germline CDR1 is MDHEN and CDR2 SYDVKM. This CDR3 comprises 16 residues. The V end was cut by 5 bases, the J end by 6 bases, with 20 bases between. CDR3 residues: CASSTPKLGGGQPQHF. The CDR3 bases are TGTGCCAGCAGTACGCCAAAGTTAGGTGGCGGTCAGCCCCAGCATTTT.

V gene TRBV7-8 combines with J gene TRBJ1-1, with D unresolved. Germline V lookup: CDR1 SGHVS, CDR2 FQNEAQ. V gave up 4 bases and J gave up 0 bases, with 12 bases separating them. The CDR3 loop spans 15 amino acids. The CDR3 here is CASSYNPGVNTEAFF. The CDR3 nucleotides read TGTGCCAGCAGCTACAATCCCGGGGTGAACACTGAAGCTTTCTTT.

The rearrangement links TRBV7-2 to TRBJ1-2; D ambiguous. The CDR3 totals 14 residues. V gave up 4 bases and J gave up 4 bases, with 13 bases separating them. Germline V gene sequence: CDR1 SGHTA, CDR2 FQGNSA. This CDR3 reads CASSSGGRSYGYTF. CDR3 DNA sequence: TGTGCCAGCAGCTCCGGAGGCAGGTCCTATGGCTACACCTTC.

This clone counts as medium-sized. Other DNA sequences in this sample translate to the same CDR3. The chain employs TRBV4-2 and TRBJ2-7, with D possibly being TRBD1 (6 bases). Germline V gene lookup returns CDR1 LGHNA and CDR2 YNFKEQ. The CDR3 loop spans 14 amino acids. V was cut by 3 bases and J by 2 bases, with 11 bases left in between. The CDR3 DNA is TGTGCCAGCAGCCAGGGGCAGGGGACCTACGAGCAGTACTTC. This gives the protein CASSQGQGTYEQYF.

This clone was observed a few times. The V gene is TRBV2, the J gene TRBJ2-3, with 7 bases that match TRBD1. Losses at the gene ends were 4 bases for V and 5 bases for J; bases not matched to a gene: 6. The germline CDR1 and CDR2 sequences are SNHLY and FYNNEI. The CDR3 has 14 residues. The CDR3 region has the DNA TGTGCCAGCAGTGTCTCACAGGGGCGAGATACGCAGTATTTT. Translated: CASSVSQGRDTQYF.

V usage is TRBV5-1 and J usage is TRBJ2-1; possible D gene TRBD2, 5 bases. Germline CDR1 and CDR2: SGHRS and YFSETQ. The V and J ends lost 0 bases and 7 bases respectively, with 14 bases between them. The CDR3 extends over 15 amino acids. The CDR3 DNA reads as TGCGCCAGCAGCTTGGCCGGGATTTCTACGAATGAGCAGTTCTTC. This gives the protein CASSLAGISTNEQFF.

The CDR3 coding sequence is TGCGCCAGCAGCTTGGACAGCCGCACCGGGGAGCTGTTTTTT. Translating it yields CASSLDSRTGELFF. The V and J genes are TRBV5-1 and TRBJ2-2; D is uncertain. This CDR3 comprises 14 residues. Trimming took off 0 bases at V and 4 bases at J, with 7 bases between the two ends. CDR1 is SGHRS and CDR2 is YFSETQ in the germline V gene.

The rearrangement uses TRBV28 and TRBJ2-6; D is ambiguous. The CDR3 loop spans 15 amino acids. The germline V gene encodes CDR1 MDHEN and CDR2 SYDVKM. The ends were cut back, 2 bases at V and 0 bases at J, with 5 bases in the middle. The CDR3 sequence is CASSLLSSGANVLTF. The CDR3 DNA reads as TGTGCCAGCAGTTTACTGAGCTCTGGGGCCAACGTCCTGACTTTC.

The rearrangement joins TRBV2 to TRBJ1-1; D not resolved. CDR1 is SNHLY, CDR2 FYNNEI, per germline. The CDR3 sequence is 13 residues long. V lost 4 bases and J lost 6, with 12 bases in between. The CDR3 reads CASSGAVASEAFF. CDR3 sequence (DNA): TGTGCCAGCAGTGGGGCCGTGGCCTCTGAAGCTTTCTTT.

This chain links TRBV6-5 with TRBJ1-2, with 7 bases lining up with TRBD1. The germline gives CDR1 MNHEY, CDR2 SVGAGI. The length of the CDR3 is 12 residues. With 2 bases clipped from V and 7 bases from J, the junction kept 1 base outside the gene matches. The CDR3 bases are TGTGCCAGCAGTTACCGGGACAGTGGCTACACCTTC. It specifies CASSYRDSGYTF.

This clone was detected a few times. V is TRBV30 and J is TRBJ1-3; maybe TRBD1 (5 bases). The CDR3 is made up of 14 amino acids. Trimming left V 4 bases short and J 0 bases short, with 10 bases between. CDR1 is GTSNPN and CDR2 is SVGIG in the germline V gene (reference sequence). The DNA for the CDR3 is TGTGCCTGGAAGACAGCTGACTCTGGAAACACCATATATTTT. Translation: CAWKTADSGNTIYF.

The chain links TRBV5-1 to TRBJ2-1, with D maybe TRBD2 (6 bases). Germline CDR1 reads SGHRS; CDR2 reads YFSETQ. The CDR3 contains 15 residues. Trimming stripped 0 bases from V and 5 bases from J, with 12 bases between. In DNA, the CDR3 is TGCGCCAGCAGCTTGGCAACTAGCCGGAACAATGAGCAGTTCTTC. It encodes CASSLATSRNNEQFF.

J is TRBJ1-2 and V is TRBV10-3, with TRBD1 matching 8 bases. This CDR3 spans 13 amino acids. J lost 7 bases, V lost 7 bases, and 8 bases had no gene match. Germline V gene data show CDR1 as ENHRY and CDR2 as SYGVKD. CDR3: CAITGQGLSGYTF. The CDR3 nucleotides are TGTGCCATCACAGGACAGGGTTTAAGTGGCTACACCTTC.

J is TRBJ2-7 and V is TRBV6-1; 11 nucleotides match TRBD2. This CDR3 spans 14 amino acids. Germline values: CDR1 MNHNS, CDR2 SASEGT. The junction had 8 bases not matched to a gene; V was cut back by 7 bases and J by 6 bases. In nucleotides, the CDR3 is TGTGCCAGCAAACTAGCGGGAGAGTTAGCCGAGCAGTACTTC. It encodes CASKLAGELAEQYF.

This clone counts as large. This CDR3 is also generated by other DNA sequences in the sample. The CDR3 DNA is TGTGCCAGCAGTGAACAGGGTAGCACAGATACGCAGTATTTT. Protein product: CASSEQGSTDTQYF. J is TRBJ2-3 and V is TRBV2; perhaps TRBD1 as D (5 bases). CDR1 and CDR2 (germline): SNHLY, FYNNEI. The CDR3 totals 14 residues. V was pared by 2 bases and J by 0 bases, with 6 bases between.

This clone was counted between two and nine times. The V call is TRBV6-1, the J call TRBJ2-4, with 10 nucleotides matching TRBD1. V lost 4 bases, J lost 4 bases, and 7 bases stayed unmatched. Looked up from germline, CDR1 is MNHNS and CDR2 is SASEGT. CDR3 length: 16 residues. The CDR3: CASSGSDRGRKNIQYF. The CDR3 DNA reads TGTGCCAGCAGTGGTTCGGACAGGGGGAGGAAAAACATTCAGTACTTC.

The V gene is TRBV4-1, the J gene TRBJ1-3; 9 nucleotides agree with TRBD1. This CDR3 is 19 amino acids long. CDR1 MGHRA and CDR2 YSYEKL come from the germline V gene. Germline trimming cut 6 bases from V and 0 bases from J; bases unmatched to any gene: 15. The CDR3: CASSPTHRDRADSGNTIYF. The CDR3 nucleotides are TGCGCCAGCAGTCCAACCCACCGGGACAGGGCCGACTCTGGAAACACCATATATTTT.

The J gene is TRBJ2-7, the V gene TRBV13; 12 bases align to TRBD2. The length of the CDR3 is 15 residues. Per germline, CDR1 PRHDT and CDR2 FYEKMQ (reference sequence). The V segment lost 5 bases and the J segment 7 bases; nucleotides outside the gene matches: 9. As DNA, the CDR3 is TGTGCCAGCAGCGCCGGGACTAGCGGGCTCCGGGAGCAGTACTTC. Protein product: CASSAGTSGLREQYF.

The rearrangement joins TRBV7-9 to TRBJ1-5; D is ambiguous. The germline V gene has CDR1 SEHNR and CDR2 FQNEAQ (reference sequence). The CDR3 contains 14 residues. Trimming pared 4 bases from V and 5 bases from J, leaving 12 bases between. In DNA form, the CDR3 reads TGTGCCAGCAGCTGGGAGGGCAGCCATCAGCCCCAGCATTTT. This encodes CASSWEGSHQPQHF.

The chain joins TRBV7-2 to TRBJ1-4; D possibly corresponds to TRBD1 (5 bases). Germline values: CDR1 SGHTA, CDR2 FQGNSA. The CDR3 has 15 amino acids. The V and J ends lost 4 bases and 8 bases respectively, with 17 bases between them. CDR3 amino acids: CASSSRTQAREKLFF. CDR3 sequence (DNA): TGTGCCAGCAGCTCTCGGACACAAGCAAGGGAAAAACTGTTTTTT.

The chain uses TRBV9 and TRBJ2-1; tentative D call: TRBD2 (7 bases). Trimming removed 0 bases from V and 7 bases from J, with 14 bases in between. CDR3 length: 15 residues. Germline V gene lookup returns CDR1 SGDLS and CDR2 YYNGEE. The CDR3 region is CASSVVGRTENEQFF. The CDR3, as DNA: TGTGCCAGCAGCGTAGTCGGGAGGACAGAGAATGAGCAGTTCTTC.

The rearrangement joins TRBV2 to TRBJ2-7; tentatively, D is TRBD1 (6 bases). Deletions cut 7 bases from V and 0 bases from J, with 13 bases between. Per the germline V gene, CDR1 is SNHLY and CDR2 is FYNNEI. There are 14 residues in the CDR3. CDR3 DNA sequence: TGTGCCAGCAAAGGGACAAGGAACTCCTACGAGCAGTACTTC. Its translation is CASKGTRNSYEQYF.